Each of the 22 T cell receptor beta chains below was sequenced from the same sample in a study of blood T cell repertoires in COVID-19. Measured with immunoSEQ multiplex PCR; TCRdb has only the in-frame clones, and not every one. The sample lists a few hundred thousand clones, 70% to 90% occurring once. Material for sequencing was peripheral blood. These receptors came from a human donor in a cohort sampled during active COVID-19.

The genes are TRBV27 and TRBJ2-7; 10 bases align to TRBD2. Germline V gene sequence: CDR1 MNHEY, CDR2 SMNVEV (reference sequence). The CDR3 totals 16 residues. Trimming cost V 6 bases and J 1 base; bases outside gene matches: 9. CDR3 amino acids: CASRAVAGGTSYEQYF. CDR3 coding DNA: TGTGCCAGCAGGGCGGTAGCGGGGGGTACGTCCTACGAGCAGTACTTC.

This clone was seen only once. The chain joins TRBV2 to TRBJ1-1; D is possibly TRBD1 (6 bases). Germline-derived CDR1 and CDR2 are SNHLY and FYNNEI. The CDR3 has 12 amino acids. V lost 6 bases to trimming and J lost 7 bases, with 12 bases between them. CDR3 amino acids: CASSPDRIEAFF. CDR3 coding DNA: TGTGCCAGCAGCCCTGACAGGATTGAAGCTTTCTTT.

CDR3 nucleotides: TGTGCCAGCAGCTTAGAGTTCGGGACTAGCGGGGTAGGTGAGAATGAGCAGTTCTTC. Translated, it gives CASSLEFGTSGVGENEQFF. The rearrangement joins TRBV11-2 to TRBJ2-1, with 13 bases matching TRBD2. The germline V gene encodes CDR1 SGHAT and CDR2 FQNNGV. Trimming took 0 bases from V and 7 from J; bases not matched to a gene: 12. This CDR3 spans 19 amino acids.

This clone has only a few counts. The chain employs TRBV25-1 and TRBJ1-2; D is undetermined. Germline V gives CDR1 MGHDK, CDR2 SYGVNS. Deletions cut 2 bases from V and 5 bases from J, with 9 bases between. The CDR3 has 13 residues. The CDR3 DNA reads TGTGCCAGCAGTGAAATTGGAGGGTATGGCTACACCTTC. Translated: CASSEIGGYGYTF.

This sequence joins TRBV19 and TRBJ2-2; no reliable D call. V was cut by 5 bases and J by 6 bases, with 7 bases left in between. CDR1 and CDR2 from the germline V gene are LNHDA and SQIVND (reference sequence). The length of the CDR3 is 12 residues. The CDR3 DNA follows: TGTGCCAGTAGTGAGGTTGCCGGGGAGCTGTTTTTT. Encoded protein: CASSEVAGELFF.

The V call is TRBV14, the J call TRBJ2-7; 11 bases map to TRBD2. Germline CDR1 SGHDN, CDR2 FVKESK. V was clipped by 3 bases and J by 4 bases; unmatched bases: 2. This CDR3 spans 14 amino acids. The DNA for the CDR3 is TGTGCCAGCAGCCAGGGACTAGCGGTTTACGAGCAGTACTTC. Translated, it gives CASSQGLAVYEQYF.

The chain uses TRBV24-1 and TRBJ1-2; D is perhaps TRBD1 (5 bases). Per germline, CDR1 KGHDR and CDR2 SFDVKD. CDR3 length equals 13 residues. Deletions cut 3 bases from V and 8 bases from J, with 12 bases between. The CDR3 DNA reads as TGTGCCACCAGTGATGCCCAGGGTCGAGGCTACACCTTC. This encodes CATSDAQGRGYTF.

Concerning this clone itself: Different DNA sequences within this sample yield the same CDR3. The genes are TRBV18 and TRBJ2-3, with D possibly matching TRBD1 (5 bases). The V and J ends lost 3 bases and 2 bases respectively, with 9 bases between them. The CDR3 has 14 amino acids. Germline lookup yields CDR1 KGHSH and CDR2 LQKENI. For the CDR3, the DNA is TGTGCCAGCTCACCGGGGCAGAACACAGATACGCAGTATTTT. It translates to CASSPGQNTDTQYF.

The chain has TRBV27 and TRBJ1-1, with D possibly being TRBD1 (6 bases). CDR1 is MNHEY and CDR2 is SMNVEV in the germline V gene (reference sequence). V lost 5 bases, J lost 5 bases, and 18 bases lay in between. This CDR3 is built from 15 residues. This CDR3 reads CASSQGTGQLTEAFF. The CDR3 coding sequence is TGTGCCAGCAGTCAGGGGACCGGCCAATTAACTGAAGCTTTCTTT.

The chain is built from TRBV5-8 and TRBJ2-7, with 8 bases matching TRBD1. The CDR3 consists of 14 residues. The V segment lost 2 bases and the J segment 3 bases; nucleotides outside the gene matches: 4. Germline CDR1 SGHTS, CDR2 YDEGEE. The CDR3 sequence: CASSFRQGIYEQYF. CDR3 nucleotides: TGTGCCAGCAGCTTCCGACAGGGGATCTACGAGCAGTACTTC.

The rearrangement links TRBV5-4 to TRBJ2-4, with 7 bases lining up with TRBD1. Trimming cost V 4 bases and J 6 bases; bases outside gene matches: 7. The CDR3 spans 14 residues. Per the germline V gene, CDR1 is SGHNT and CDR2 is YYREEE (reference sequence). In nucleotides, the CDR3 is TGTGCCAGCAGCCCGACAGGGAATGGAAACATTCAGTACTTC. Its translation: CASSPTGNGNIQYF.

This clone showed up just once. V is TRBV27 and J is TRBJ2-6; D is unclear. Germline assignment: CDR1 MNHEY and CDR2 SMNVEV (reference sequence). The CDR3 contains 17 residues. V lost 0 bases, J lost 1 base, and 10 bases lay in between. The CDR3 reads CASSLSLRVSGANVLTF. CDR3 bases: TGTGCCAGCAGTTTATCGCTTCGAGTTTCTGGGGCCAACGTCCTGACTTTC.

The V call is TRBV18, the J call TRBJ2-2, with D hard to call. Per germline, CDR1 KGHSH and CDR2 LQKENI. V lost 3 bases and J lost 0, with 8 bases in between. This CDR3 contains 15 residues. The CDR3, as DNA: TGTGCCAGCTCACCTATCCAGGCGAACACCGGGGAGCTGTTTTTT. Translating gives CASSPIQANTGELFF.

The CDR3 coding sequence is TGTGCCAGCAGTCGCGGGACAGGGGGGTACGAGCAGTACTTC. Encoded protein: CASSRGTGGYEQYF. The V call is TRBV6-5, the J call TRBJ2-7, with TRBD1 matching over 11 bases. The CDR3 consists of 14 residues. V lost 5 bases, J lost 4 bases, and 4 bases stayed unmatched. Germline V lookup: CDR1 MNHEY, CDR2 SVGAGI.

This chain joins TRBV14 and TRBJ1-2; 9 positions agree with TRBD1. The CDR3 has 12 residues. Looked up from germline, CDR1 is SGHDN and CDR2 is FVKESK. The trim removed 4 bases at V and 12 bases at J, leaving 6 bases unmatched. CDR3 protein: CASSLGQGKHTF. The CDR3 DNA reads TGTGCCAGCAGCCTCGGACAGGGGAAACACACCTTC. Full variable domain (missing parts from reference TRBV14 and TRBJ1-2): EAGVTQFPSHSVIEKGQTVTLRCDPISGHDNLYWYRRVMGKEIKFLLHFVKESKQDESGMPNNRFLAERTGGTYSTLKVQPAELEDSGVYFCASSLGQGKHTFGSGTRLTVV.

The chain recombines TRBV10-1 with TRBJ1-6; 10 positions match TRBD1. V shed 3 bases, J shed 6 bases, and the junction held 8 bases outside the gene matches. Germline-derived CDR1 and CDR2 are WNHNN and SYGVQD (reference sequence). The CDR3 extends over 17 amino acids. CDR3 nucleotide sequence: TGCGCCAGCAGTGAATCTCGACAGGGGGCGAGTAATTCACCCCTCCACTTT. It codes for CASSESRQGASNSPLHF.

The chain has TRBV27 and TRBJ1-1; unclear D gene. V was cut by 6 bases and J by 7 bases, with 18 bases left in between. This CDR3 is built from 14 residues. Germline assignment: CDR1 MNHEY and CDR2 SMNVEV (reference sequence). CDR3 residues: CASRLRRVDYEAFF. DNA for the CDR3: TGTGCCAGCAGATTAAGGCGGGTGGACTATGAAGCTTTCTTT.

The CDR3: CATSKDRGHQPQHF. The CDR3 nucleotides read TGTGCCACTTCAAAGGACAGGGGGCATCAGCCCCAGCATTTT. The chain employs TRBV2 and TRBJ1-5; 11 bases are shared with TRBD1. Germline CDR1 reads SNHLY; CDR2 reads FYNNEI. The CDR3 sequence is 14 residues long. V was clipped by 10 bases and J by 5 bases; unmatched bases: 7.

This clone was detected only once. The chain is built from TRBV27 and TRBJ2-7, with 8 bases aligning to TRBD2. The trim removed 2 bases at V and 3 bases at J, leaving 6 bases unmatched. CDR3 size: 15 residues. The germline gives CDR1 MNHEY, CDR2 SMNVEV (reference sequence). The CDR3 spells CASSLGVSGNYEQYF. The CDR3 coding sequence is TGTGCCAGCAGTTTAGGCGTTAGCGGGAACTACGAGCAGTACTTC.

This chain links TRBV10-3 with TRBJ1-4; D remains ambiguous. CDR3 length equals 13 residues. The germline V gene encodes CDR1 ENHRY and CDR2 SYGVKD. V lost 6 bases and J lost 7, with 12 bases in between. The CDR3 loop is CAIRTHEGEKLFF. CDR3 in DNA: TGTGCCATCAGGACACATGAGGGTGAAAAACTGTTTTTT.

The chain joins TRBV24-1 to TRBJ2-1, with TRBD2 matching over 11 bases. There are 16 residues in the CDR3. Germline V gene lookup returns CDR1 KGHDR and CDR2 SFDVKD. Trimming removed 4 bases from V and 4 bases from J; junction bases left unmatched: 5. CDR3 nucleotide sequence: TGTGCCACCAGTGACCTGGGACTAGCGGATTACAATGAGCAGTTCTTC. Translating it yields CATSDLGLADYNEQFF.

The V and J genes are TRBV7-8 and TRBJ2-3, with 8 positions matching TRBD2. Germline V gene sequence: CDR1 SGHVS, CDR2 FQNEAQ. CDR3 length: 15 amino acids. Trimming cost V 5 bases and J 7 bases; bases outside gene matches: 11. The CDR3 loop is CASSPTGGSEHTQYF. As DNA, the CDR3 is TGTGCCAGCAGCCCCACGGGGGGGTCGGAACATACGCAGTATTTT.